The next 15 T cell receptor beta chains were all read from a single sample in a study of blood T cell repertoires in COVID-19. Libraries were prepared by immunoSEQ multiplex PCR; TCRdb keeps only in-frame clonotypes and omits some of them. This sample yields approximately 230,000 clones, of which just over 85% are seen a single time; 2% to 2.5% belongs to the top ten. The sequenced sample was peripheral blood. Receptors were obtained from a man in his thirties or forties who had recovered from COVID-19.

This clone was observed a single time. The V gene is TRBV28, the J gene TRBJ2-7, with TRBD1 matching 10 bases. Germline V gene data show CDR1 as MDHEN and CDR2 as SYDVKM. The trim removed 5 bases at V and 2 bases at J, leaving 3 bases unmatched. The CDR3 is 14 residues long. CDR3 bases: TGTGCCAGCAGTGGGACAGGGGAAACCTACGAGCAGTACTTC. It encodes CASSGTGETYEQYF.

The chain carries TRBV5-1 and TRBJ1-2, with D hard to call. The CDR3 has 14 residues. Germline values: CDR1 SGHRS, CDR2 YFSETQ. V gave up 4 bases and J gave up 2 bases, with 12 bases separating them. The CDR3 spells CASSTLDKNYGYTF. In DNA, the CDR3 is TGCGCCAGCAGCACCCTTGACAAGAACTATGGCTACACCTTC.

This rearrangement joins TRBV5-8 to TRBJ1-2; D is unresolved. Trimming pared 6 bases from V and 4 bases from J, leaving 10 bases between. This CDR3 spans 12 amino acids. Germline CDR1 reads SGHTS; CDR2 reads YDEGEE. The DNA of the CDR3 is TGTGCCAGCACCCAGGCGGGCTATGGCTACACCTTC. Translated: CASTQAGYGYTF.

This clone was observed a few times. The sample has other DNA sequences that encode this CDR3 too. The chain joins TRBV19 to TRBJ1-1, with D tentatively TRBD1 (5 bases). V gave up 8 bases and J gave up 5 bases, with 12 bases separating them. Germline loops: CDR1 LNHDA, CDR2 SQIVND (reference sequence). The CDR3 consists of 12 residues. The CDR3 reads CASLTGGTEAFF. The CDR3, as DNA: TGTGCCAGTTTGACGGGGGGTACTGAAGCTTTCTTT. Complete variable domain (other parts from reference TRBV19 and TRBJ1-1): DGGITQSPKYLFRKEGQNVTLSCEQNLNHDAMYWYRQDPGQGLRLIYYSQIVNDFQKGDIAEGYSVSREKKESFPLTVTSAQKNPTAFYLCASLTGGTEAFFGQGTRLTVV.

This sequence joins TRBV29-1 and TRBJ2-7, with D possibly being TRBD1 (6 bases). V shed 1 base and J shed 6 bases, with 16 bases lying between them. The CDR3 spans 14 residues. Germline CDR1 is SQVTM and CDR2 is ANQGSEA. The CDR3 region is CSVEVTRPRGEQYF. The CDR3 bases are TGCAGCGTTGAAGTTACCAGGCCCAGGGGCGAGCAGTACTTC.

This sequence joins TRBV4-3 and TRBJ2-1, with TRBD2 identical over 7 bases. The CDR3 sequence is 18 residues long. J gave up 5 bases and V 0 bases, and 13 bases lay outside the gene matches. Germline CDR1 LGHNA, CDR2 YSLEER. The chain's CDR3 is CASSQDDGTTWADNEQFF. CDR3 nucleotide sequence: TGCGCCAGCAGCCAAGATGACGGGACTACATGGGCCGACAATGAGCAGTTCTTC.

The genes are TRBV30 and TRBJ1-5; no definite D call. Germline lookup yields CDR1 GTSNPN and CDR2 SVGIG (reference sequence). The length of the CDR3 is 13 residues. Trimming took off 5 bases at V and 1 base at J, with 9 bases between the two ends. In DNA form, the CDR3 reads TGTGCCTGGGCACACCTCAGCAATCAGCCCCAGCATTTT. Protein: CAWAHLSNQPQHF.

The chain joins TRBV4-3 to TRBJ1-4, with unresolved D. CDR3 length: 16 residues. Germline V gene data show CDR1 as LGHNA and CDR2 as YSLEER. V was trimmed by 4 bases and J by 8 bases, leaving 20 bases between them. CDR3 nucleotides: TGCGCCAGCAGCCTCCCTGGAGCCCCTTCTTACGAAAAACTGTTTTTT. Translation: CASSLPGAPSYEKLFF.

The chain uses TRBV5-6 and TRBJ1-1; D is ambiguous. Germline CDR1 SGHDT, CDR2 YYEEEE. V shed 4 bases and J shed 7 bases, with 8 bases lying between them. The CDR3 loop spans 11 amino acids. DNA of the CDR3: TGTGCCAGCAGCCGGCAGGATGAAGCTTTCTTT. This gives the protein CASSRQDEAFF.

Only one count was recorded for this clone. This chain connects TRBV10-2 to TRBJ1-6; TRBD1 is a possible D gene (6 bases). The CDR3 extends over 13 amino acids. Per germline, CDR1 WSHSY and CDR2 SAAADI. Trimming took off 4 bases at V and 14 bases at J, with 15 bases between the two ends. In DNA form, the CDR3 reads TGCGCCAGCAGTGTCGGACAGCGGGGGACCCTCCACTTT. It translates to CASSVGQRGTLHF.

CDR3 coding DNA: TGTGCCAGCAGCTCCGACAGGGGAGAGACCCAGTACTTC. Translation gives CASSSDRGETQYF. The V gene is TRBV11-1, the J gene TRBJ2-5; 8 nucleotides agree with TRBD1. J was trimmed by 4 bases and V by 4 bases; bases with no gene match: 2. This CDR3 spans 13 amino acids. Germline CDR1 reads SGHAT; CDR2 reads FQDESV (reference sequence).

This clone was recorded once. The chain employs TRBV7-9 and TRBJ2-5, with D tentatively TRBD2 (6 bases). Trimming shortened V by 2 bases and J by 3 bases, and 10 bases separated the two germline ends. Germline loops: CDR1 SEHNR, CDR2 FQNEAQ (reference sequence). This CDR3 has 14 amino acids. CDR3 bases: TGTGCCAGCAGCTTAATGGGACTGAAAGAGACCCAGTACTTC. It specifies CASSLMGLKETQYF.

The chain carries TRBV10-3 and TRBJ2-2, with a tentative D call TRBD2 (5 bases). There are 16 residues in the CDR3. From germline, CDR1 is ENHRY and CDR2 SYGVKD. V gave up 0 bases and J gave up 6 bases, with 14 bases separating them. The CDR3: CAISESVTSQSGELFF. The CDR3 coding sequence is TGTGCCATCAGTGAGTCTGTAACTAGTCAATCCGGGGAGCTGTTTTTT.

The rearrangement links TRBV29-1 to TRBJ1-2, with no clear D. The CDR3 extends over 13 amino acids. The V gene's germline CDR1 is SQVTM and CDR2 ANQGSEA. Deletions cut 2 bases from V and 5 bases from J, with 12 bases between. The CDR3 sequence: CSVEPGNGYGYTF. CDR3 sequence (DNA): TGCAGCGTTGAACCGGGGAATGGGTATGGCTACACCTTC.

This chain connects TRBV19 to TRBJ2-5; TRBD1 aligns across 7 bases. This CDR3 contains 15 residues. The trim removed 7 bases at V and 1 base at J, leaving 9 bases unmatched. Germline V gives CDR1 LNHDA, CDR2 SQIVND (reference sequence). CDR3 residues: CASKSQGTVQETQYF. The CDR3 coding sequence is TGTGCCAGTAAATCGCAGGGGACAGTCCAAGAGACCCAGTACTTC.